Listed below are T cell receptor beta chains from one sample, sequenced in a study of blood T cell repertoires in COVID-19. Clones were sequenced by immunoSEQ multiplex PCR, and TCRdb holds only the in-frame ones, with some missing. Altogether approximately 470,000 clones are present, approximately 85% being singletons, with the ten largest covering under 4%. The sequenced sample was peripheral blood. These TCRs come from a human donor in a cohort sampled during active COVID-19. Each CDR3 is given with its conserved first and last residue. D genes are given only for firm matches. Not all rows give a size; the values are once, few, many and, for expanded clones, a class.

>NA|TRBJ1-1|NA|TRBV6-5
TGTGCCAGCAGCCCCTCGAGCGGGGGAGCTTTCTTT
CASSPSSGGAFF
>NA|TRBJ2-7|NA|TRBV19
TGTGCCAGTAGTGTGGGATACAGGGAGACCTACGAAGGGCAGTACTTC
CASSVGYRETYEGQYF
>TRBD2|TRBJ2-7|NA|TRBV6-5
TGTGCCAGCAGTTACCCCACTAGCGGGAGACAGTACGAGCAGTACTTC
CASSYPTSGRQYEQYF
>TRBD1|TRBJ1-5|few|TRBV29-1
TGCAGCGTCCGGACAGGGCTCTCCAATCAGCCCCAGCATTTT
CSVRTGLSNQPQHF
>NA|TRBJ1-1|NA|TRBV20-1
TGCAGTGCTAGAGACAGGGGATATGCTTTCTTT
CSARDRGYAFF
>NA|TRBJ2-5|once|TRBV19
TGTGCCAGTAGCCTCCTCGGTCAAGAGACCCAGTACTTC
CASSLLGQETQYF
>TRBD2|TRBJ2-7|NA|TRBV6-5
TGTGCCAGCAGGAGCGGGACCTACGAGCAGTACTTC
CASRSGTYEQYF
>TRBD2|TRBJ2-3|NA|TRBV11-2
TGTGCCAGCAGCTTAAGAGGTACGGGAGGAGTAGCAGATACGCAGTATTTT
CASSLRGTGGVADTQYF
>NA|TRBJ1-4|NA|TRBV28
TGTGCCAGCAGTTTCTCCCCTAGGGGACAAGAAAAACTGTTTTTT
CASSFSPRGQEKLFF
>NA|TRBJ1-2|few|TRBV3-1/TRBV3-2
TGTGCCAGCAGCCAAGCGGACAGAGTCTACACCTTC
CASSQADRVYTF
>NA|TRBJ2-3|NA|TRBV6-5
TGTGCCAGCAGTAAACAGGAATCTAGCACAGATACGCAGTATTTT
CASSKQESSTDTQYF
>NA|TRBJ1-4|NA|TRBV29-1
TGCAGCGTTGAAGAGGGCGGACTTAATGAAAAACTGTTTTTT
CSVEEGGLNEKLFF
>NA|TRBJ2-3|NA|TRBV11-2
TGTGCCAGCAGCTCTACCTTGGAGCGATCTAGCACAGATACGCAGTATTTT
CASSSTLERSSTDTQYF
>TRBD2|TRBJ2-2|NA|TRBV19
TGTGCCAGTAGTATAGTTGGGGCTAGCGGCACCGGGGAGCTGTTTTTT
CASSIVGASGTGELFF
>NA|TRBJ2-3|NA|TRBV3-1/TRBV3-2
TGTGCCAGCAGCCCACTAGGAGTAGTAGGGACAGATACGCAGTATTTT
CASSPLGVVGTDTQYF